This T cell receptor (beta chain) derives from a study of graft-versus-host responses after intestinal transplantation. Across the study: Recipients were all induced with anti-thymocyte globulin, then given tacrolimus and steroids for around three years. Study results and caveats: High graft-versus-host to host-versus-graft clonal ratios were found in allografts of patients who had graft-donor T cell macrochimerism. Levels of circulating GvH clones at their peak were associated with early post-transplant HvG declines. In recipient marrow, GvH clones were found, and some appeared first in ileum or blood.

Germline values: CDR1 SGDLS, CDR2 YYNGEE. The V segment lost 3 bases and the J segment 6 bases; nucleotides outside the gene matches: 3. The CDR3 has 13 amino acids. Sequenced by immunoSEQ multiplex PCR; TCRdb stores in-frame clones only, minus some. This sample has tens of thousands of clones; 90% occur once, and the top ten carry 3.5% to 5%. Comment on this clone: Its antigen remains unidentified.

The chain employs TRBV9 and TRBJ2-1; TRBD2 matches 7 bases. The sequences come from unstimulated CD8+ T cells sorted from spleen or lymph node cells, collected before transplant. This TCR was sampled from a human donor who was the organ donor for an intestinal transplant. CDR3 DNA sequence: TGTGCCAGCAGCGAGGTAGCGGGCAATGAGCAGTTCTTC. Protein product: CASSEVAGNEQFF.